The sequence of this TCR beta chain was determined in a study of blood T cell repertoires in COVID-19. At the level of the study: Some COVID-19 samples were acute and others convalescent; all came from the United States, Italy and Spain. Sample material is recorded as cDNA or gDNA derived from T cells, B-cell-depleted T cells, or PBMCs.

Assignments of participants to cohorts depended upon their own reported clinical history. In the original analysis: Using reference gene primer amplification, nucleated cell counts were estimated. The data were produced by immunoSEQ multiplex PCR, yet TCRdb's version contains in-frame clones alone and is incomplete. That table supplies the V and J calls and clone size; D and trimming were determined from the DNA. The sample lists some 300,000 clones, roughly nine tenths seen once, with roughly a tenth in the top ten. Trimming took 6 bases from V and 8 from J, leaving 20 bases between them. The CDR3 extends over 15 amino acids. Germline CDR1 reads MDHEN; CDR2 reads SYDVKM.

The source is a woman in her thirties who had recovered from COVID-19. The material sequenced was PBMCs or T cells enriched from blood (not recorded which). This chain connects TRBV28 to TRBJ2-1; a possible D gene is TRBD2 (5 bases). The DNA for the CDR3 is TGTGCCAGCAGAACCCCCCAAATAGGACTCCATGAGCAGTTCTTC. Translation: CASRTPQIGLHEQFF.